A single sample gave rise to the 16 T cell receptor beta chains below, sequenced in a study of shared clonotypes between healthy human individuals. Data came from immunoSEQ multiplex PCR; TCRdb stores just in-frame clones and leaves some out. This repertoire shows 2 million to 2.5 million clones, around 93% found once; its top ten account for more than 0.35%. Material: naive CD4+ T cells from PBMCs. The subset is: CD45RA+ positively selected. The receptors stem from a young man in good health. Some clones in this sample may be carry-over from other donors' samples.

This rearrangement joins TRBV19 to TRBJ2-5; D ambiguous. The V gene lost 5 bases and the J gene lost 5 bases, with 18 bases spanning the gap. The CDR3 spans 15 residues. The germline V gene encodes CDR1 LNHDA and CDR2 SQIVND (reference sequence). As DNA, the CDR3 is TGTGCCAGTAGTGTCCGCCGGTCCTACGGGGAGACCCAGTACTTC. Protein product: CASSVRRSYGETQYF.

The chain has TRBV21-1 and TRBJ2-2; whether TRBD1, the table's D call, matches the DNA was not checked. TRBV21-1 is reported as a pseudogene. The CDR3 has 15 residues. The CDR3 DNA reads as TGTGCCAGCAGCAAATCCCCAGCGAACACCGGGGAGCTGTTTTTT. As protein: CASSKSPANTGELFF.

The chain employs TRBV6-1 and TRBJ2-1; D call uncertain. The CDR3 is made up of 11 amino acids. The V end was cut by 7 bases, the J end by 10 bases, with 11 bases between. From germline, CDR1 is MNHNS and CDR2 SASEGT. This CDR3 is CASTGRTEQFF. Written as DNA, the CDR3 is TGTGCCAGCACCGGCAGAACCGAGCAGTTCTTC.

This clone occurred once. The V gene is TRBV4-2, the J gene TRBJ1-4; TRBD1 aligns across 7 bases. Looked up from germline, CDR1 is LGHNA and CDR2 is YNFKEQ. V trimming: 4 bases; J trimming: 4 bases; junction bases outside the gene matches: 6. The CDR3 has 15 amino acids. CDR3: CASSPGQVFNEKLFF. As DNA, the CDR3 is TGTGCCAGCAGCCCAGGACAGGTGTTTAATGAAAAACTGTTTTTT.

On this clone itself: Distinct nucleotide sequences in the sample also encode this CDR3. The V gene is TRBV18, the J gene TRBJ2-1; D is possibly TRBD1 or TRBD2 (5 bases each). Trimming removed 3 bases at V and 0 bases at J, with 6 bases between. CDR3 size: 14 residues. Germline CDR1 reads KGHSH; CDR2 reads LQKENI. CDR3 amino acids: CASSPGPSYNEQFF. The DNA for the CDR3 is TGTGCCAGCTCACCGGGACCCTCCTACAATGAGCAGTTCTTC.

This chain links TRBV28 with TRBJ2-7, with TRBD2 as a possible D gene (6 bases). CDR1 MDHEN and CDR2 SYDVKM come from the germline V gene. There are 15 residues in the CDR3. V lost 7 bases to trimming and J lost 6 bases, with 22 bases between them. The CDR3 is CASTLNGLGGSEQYF. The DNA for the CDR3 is TGTGCCAGCACCCTTAACGGGCTCGGAGGGAGCGAGCAGTACTTC.

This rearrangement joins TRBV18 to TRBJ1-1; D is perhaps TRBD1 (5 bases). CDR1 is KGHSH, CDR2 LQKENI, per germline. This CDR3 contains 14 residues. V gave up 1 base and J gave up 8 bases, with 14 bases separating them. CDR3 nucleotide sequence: TGTGCCAGCTCACCACTTCGGGGGGTAGCGGAAGCTTTCTTT. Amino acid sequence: CASSPLRGVAEAFF.

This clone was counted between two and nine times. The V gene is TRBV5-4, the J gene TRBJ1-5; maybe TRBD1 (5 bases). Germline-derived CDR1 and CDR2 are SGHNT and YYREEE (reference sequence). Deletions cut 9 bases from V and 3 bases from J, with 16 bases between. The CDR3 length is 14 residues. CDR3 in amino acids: CATGTGTDNQPQHF. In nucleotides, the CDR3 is TGTGCCACAGGGACGGGGACGGACAATCAGCCCCAGCATTTT. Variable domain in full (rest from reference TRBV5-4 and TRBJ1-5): ETGVTQSPTHLIKTRGQQVTLRCSSQSGHNTVSWYQQALGQGPQFIFQYYREEENGRGNFPPRFSGLQFPNYSSELNVNALELDDSALYLCATGTGTDNQPQHFGDGTRLSIL.

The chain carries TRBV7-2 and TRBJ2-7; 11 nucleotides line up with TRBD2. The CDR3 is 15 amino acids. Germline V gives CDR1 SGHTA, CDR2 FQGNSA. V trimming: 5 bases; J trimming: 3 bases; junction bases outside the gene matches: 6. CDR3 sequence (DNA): TGTGCCAGCAGCCTAAGGACTAGCGGGTACTACGAGCAGTACTTC. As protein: CASSLRTSGYYEQYF.

The chain's CDR3 is CASSSSREPTNYGYTF. CDR3 DNA: TGTGCCAGCAGCTCTTCCCGGGAACCTACTAACTATGGCTACACCTTC. V and J are TRBV13 and TRBJ1-2, with D unclear. The length of the CDR3 is 16 residues. Trimming left V 4 bases short and J 0 bases short, with 15 bases between. Germline-derived CDR1 and CDR2 are PRHDT and FYEKMQ (reference sequence).

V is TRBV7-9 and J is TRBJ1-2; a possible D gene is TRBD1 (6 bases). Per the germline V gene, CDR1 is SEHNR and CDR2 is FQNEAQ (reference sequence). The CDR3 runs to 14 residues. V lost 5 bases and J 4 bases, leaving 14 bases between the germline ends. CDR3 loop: CASSRQVLSYGYTF. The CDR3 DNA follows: TGTGCCAGCAGCCGACAGGTTCTGAGCTATGGCTACACCTTC.

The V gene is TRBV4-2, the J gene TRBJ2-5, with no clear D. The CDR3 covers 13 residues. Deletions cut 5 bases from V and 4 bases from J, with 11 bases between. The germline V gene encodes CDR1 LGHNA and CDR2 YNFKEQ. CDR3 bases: TGTGCCAGCAGCGACTTGGTATCAGAGACCCAGTACTTC. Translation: CASSDLVSETQYF.

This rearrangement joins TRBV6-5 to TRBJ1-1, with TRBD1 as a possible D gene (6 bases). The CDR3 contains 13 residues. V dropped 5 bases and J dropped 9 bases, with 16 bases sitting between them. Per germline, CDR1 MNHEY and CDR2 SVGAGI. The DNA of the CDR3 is TGTGCCAGCAGTGAAATGACCCAGGGGAAAGCTTTCTTT. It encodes CASSEMTQGKAFF.

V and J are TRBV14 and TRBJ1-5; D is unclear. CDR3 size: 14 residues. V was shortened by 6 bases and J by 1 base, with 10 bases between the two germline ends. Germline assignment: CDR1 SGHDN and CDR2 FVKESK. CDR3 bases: TGTGCCAGCAGTATGGGCCCGAGCAATCAGCCCCAGCATTTT. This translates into CASSMGPSNQPQHF.

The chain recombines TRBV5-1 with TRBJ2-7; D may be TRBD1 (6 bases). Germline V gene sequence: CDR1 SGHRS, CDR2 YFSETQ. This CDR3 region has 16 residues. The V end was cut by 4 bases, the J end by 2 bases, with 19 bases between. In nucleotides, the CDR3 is TGCGCCAGCAGCGGAGGACAGAGAGATAAAACCTACGAGCAGTACTTC. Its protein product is CASSGGQRDKTYEQYF. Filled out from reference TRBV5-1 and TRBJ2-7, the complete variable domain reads KAGVTQTPRYLIKTRGQQVTLSCSPISGHRSVSWYQQTPGQGLQFLFEYFSETQRNKGNFPGRFSGRQFSNSRSEMNVSTLELGDSALYLCASSGGQRDKTYEQYFGPGTRLTVT.

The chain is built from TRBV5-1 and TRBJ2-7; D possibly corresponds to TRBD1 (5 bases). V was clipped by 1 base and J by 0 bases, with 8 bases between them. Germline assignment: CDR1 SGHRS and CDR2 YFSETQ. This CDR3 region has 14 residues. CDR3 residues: CASSLIGDSYEQYF. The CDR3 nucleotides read TGCGCCAGCAGCTTGATAGGGGACTCCTACGAGCAGTACTTC.